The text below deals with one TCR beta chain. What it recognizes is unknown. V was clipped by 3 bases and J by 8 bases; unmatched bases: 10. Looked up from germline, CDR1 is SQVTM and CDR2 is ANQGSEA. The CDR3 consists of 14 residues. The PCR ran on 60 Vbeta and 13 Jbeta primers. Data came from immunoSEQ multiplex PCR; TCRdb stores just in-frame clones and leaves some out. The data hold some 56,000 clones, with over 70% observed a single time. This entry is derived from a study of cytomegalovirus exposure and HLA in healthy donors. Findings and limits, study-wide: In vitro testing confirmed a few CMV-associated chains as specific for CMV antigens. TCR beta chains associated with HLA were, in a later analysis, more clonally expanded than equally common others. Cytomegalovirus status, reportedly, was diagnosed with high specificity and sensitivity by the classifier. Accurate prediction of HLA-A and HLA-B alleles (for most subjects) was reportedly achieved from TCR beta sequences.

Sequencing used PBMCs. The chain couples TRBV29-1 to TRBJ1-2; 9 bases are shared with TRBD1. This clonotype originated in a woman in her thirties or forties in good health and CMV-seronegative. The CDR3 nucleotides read TGCAGCGTTGATAGGCCGGGACAGGGTGGCGGCTACACCTTC. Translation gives CSVDRPGQGGGYTF.